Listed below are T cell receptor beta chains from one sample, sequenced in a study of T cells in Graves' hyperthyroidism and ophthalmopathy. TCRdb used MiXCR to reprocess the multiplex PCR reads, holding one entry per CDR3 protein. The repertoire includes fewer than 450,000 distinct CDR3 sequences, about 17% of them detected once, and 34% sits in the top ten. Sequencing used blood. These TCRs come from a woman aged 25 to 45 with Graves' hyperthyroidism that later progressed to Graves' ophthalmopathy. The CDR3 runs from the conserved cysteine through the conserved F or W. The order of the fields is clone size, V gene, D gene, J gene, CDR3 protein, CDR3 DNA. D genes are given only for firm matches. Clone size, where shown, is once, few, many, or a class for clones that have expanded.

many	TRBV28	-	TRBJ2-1	CATSDSYNEQFF	TGTGCCACCTCGGACAGCTACAATGAGCAGTTCTTC
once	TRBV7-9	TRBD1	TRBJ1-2	CASSSPEVRGASRNAF	TGTGCCAGCAGCTCACCTGAGGTCAGGGGGGCCTCTCGAAACGCCTTC
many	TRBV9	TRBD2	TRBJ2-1	CASSGRPSGKPNEQFF	TGTGCCAGCAGCGGAAGACCTAGCGGCAAACCTAATGAGCAGTTCTTC
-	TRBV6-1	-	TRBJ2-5	CASGDRTTQETQYF	TGTGCCAGCGGTGATCGGACAACCCAAGAGACCCAGTACTTC
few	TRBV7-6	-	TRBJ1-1	CASSFLEGNTEAFF	TGTGCCAGCAGCTTTTTGGAGGGGAACACTGAAGCTTTCTTT
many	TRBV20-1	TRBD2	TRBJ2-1	CSARGLANSYNEQFF	TGCAGTGCTAGGGGACTAGCTAACTCCTACAATGAGCAGTTCTTC
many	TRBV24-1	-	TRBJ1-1	CATSDSTWQGNTEAFF	TGTGCCACCAGTGACTCCACCTGGCAGGGGAACACTGAAGCTTTCTTT
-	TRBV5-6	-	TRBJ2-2	CASSLVAVYTGELFF	TGTGCCAGCAGCTTGGTGGCCGTCTACACCGGGGAGCTGTTTTTT
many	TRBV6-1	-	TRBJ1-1	CASSETSYTEAFF	TGTGCCAGCAGTGAAACTTCCTACACTGAAGCTTTCTTT
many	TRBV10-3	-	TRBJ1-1	CAITDSRNTEAFF	TGTGCCATCACCGACAGCAGGAACACTGAAGCTTTCTTT
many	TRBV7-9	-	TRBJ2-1	CASSLTGAEQFF	TGTGCCAGCAGCTTAACTGGGGCTGAGCAGTTCTTC
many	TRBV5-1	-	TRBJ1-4	CASSLLSIKEKLFF	TGCGCCAGCAGCTTACTAAGCATTAAGGAAAAACTGTTTTTT
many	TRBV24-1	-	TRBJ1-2	CATSDLNTNYGYTF	TGTGCCACCAGTGATTTAAACACAAACTATGGCTACACCTTC
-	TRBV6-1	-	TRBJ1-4	CASSDSGEKLFF	TGTGCCAGCAGTGATTCCGGTGAAAAACTGTTTTTT
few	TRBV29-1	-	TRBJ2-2	CSVEEGGTGELFF	TGCAGCGTTGAAGAGGGCGGCACCGGGGAGCTGTTTTTT
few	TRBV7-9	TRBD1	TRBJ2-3	CASSWVGQGTDTQYF	TGTGCCAGCAGCTGGGTGGGACAGGGAACAGATACGCAGTATTTT
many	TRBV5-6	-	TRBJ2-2	CASSGAKVTGELFF	TGTGCCAGCAGCGGCGCTAAGGTCACCGGGGAGCTGTTTTTT
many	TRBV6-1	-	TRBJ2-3	CASSEWVTDTQYF	TGTGCCAGCAGTGAATGGGTGACAGATACGCAGTATTTT
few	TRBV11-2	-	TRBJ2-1	CASSQIRGSYNEQFF	TGTGCCAGCAGCCAGATCCGGGGTTCCTACAATGAGCAGTTCTTC
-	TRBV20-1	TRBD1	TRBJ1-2	CSARKQGLNYGYTF	TGCAGTGCTCGGAAACAGGGGTTAAACTATGGCTACACCTTC
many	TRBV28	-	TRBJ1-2	CASSPVWGYGYTF	TGTGCCAGCAGTCCCGTGTGGGGGTATGGCTACACCTTC
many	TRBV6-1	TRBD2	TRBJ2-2	CASSGTSGESGELFF	TGTGCCAGCAGTGGTACTAGCGGGGAGTCCGGGGAGCTGTTTTTT
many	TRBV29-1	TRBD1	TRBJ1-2	CSVPRGPHTYGYTF	TGCAGCGTACCCAGGGGGCCGCACACCTATGGCTACACCTTC
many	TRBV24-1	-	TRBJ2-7	CATSDPADSYEQYF	TGTGCCACCAGTGACCCCGCGGACTCCTACGAGCAGTACTTC
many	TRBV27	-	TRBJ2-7	CASSAQGVVSYEQYF	TGTGCCAGCAGTGCGCAGGGTGTGGTGTCCTACGAGCAGTACTTC
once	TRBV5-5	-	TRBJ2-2	CASADRQNTGELFF	TGTGCCAGCGCAGACAGGCAGAACACCGGGGAGCTGTTTTTT
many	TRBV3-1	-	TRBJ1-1	CASSQSDTMNTEAFF	TGTGCCAGCAGCCAATCGGACACTATGAACACTGAAGCTTTCTTT
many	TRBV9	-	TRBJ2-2	CASSVLAGSTGELFF	TGTGCCAGCAGCGTTTTGGCAGGATCCACCGGGGAGCTGTTTTTT
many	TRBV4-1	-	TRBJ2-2	CASSGADTTGELFF	TGCGCCAGCAGTGGCGCGGACACGACCGGGGAGCTGTTTTTT
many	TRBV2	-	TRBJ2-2	CASAPAYSNTGELFF	TGTGCCAGCGCGCCCGCGTATTCGAACACCGGGGAGCTGTTTTTT
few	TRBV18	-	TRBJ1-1	CASSPNPGWGTEAFF	TGTGCCAGCTCACCAAATCCGGGGTGGGGCACTGAAGCTTTCTTT
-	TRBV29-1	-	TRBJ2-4	CSVLGQLAKNIQYF	TGCAGCGTTTTAGGCCAGCTTGCCAAAAACATTCAGTACTTC
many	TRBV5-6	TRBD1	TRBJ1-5	CASSLMTGGDQPQHF	TGTGCCAGCAGCCTGATGACAGGGGGCGATCAGCCCCAGCATTTT
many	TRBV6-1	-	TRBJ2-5	CASSDVQQETQYF	TGTGCCAGCAGTGATGTACAGCAAGAGACCCAGTACTTC